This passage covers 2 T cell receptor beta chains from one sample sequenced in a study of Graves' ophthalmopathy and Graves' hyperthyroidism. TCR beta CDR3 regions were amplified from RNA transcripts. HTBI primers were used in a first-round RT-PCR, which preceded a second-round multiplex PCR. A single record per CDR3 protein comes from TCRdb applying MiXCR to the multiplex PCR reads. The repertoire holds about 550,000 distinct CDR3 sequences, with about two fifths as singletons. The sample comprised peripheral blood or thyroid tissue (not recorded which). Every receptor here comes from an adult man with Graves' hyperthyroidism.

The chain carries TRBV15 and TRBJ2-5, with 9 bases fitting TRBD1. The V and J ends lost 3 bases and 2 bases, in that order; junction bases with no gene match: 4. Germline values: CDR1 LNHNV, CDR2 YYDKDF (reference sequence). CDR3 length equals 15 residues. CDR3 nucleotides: TGTGCCACCAGCAGTCCGGGACAGGGACAAGAGACCCAGTACTTC. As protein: CATSSPGQGQETQYF.

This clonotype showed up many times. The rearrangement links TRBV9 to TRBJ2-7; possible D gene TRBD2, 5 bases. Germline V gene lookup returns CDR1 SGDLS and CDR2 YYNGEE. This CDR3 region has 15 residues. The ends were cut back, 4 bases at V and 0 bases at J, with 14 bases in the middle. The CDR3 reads CASSPSPKSSYEQYF. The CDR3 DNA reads TGTGCCAGCAGCCCTAGCCCGAAAAGCTCCTACGAGCAGTACTTC. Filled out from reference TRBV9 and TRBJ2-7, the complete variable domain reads DSGVTQTPKHLITATGQRVTLRCSPRSGDLSVYWYQQSLDQGLQFLIQYYNGEERAKGNILERFSAQQFPDLHSELNLSSLELGDSALYFCASSPSPKSSYEQYFGPGTRLTVT.